These 8 T cell receptor beta chains share one sample of origin, sequenced in a study of technical replicates of blood from several donors. This table comes from immunoSEQ multiplex PCR, and its TCRdb copy is limited to in-frame clones, with some not included. The sample lists approximately 12,000 clones; about 90% were seen once. Sequences were obtained from PBMCs. The source of these receptors is a human donor in good health.

The V and J genes are TRBV11-3 and TRBJ2-2; the match to TRBD2 covers 10 bases. Germline CDR1 and CDR2: SGHNT and YENEEA. The J segment lost 4 bases and the V segment lost 4 bases, leaving 6 bases of the junction unmatched. The CDR3 spans 16 residues. This CDR3 is CASSSQPSGSTGELFF. CDR3 DNA: TGTGCCAGCAGCTCGCAACCTAGCGGGAGCACCGGGGAGCTGTTTTTT.

CDR3 nucleotides: TGTGCCAGCAGTTTAAACCGGGACAACGAGCAGTACTTC. Protein: CASSLNRDNEQYF. The rearrangement links TRBV28 to TRBJ2-7, with D perhaps matching TRBD1 (6 bases). The CDR3 covers 13 residues. Germline lookup yields CDR1 MDHEN and CDR2 SYDVKM. Trimming shortened V by 2 bases and J by 5 bases, and 10 bases separated the two germline ends.

The chain carries TRBV4-2 and TRBJ2-1; D might be TRBD1 (6 bases). The CDR3 extends over 17 amino acids. Trimming took 4 bases from V and 4 from J, leaving 20 bases between them. CDR1 LGHNA and CDR2 YNFKEQ come from the germline V gene. DNA of the CDR3: TGTGCCAGCAGCCCTGGGCATGAGGGGGAGAGGTACAATGAGCAGTTCTTC. It yields the protein CASSPGHEGERYNEQFF.

V usage is TRBV7-8 and J usage is TRBJ2-3, with 8 bases that match TRBD2. Germline-derived CDR1 and CDR2 are SGHVS and FQNEAQ. V shed 2 bases and J 1 base; nucleotides not matched to a gene: 2. The CDR3 runs to 15 residues. This CDR3 is CASSLRREGTDTQYF. In DNA form, the CDR3 reads TGTGCCAGCAGCTTAAGGCGGGAGGGCACAGATACGCAGTATTTT.

The chain recombines TRBV9 with TRBJ2-1; the D is unclear. The V gene's germline CDR1 is SGDLS and CDR2 YYNGEE. V was cut by 3 bases and J by 4 bases, with 11 bases left in between. The length of the CDR3 is 14 residues. CDR3: CASSAEKTYNEQFF. DNA of the CDR3: TGTGCCAGCAGCGCAGAGAAGACTTACAATGAGCAGTTCTTC.

The genes are TRBV6-5 and TRBJ1-5, with D hard to call. V lost 4 bases and J 0 bases, leaving 7 bases between the germline ends. In germline, CDR1 is MNHEY, CDR2 SVGAGI. This CDR3 is 14 amino acids long. This CDR3 reads CASSLQYSNQPQHF. CDR3 DNA sequence: TGTGCCAGCAGTTTACAGTATAGCAATCAGCCCCAGCATTTT.

This chain links TRBV7-9 with TRBJ2-7; a weak D match, TRBD2 (5 bases). Germline V lookup: CDR1 SEHNR, CDR2 FQNEAQ (reference sequence). V shed 0 bases and J shed 3 bases, with 6 bases lying between them. The CDR3 length is 13 residues. This CDR3 reads CASSLAGDYEQYF. The CDR3 bases are TGTGCCAGCAGCTTAGCGGGAGACTACGAGCAGTACTTC.

CDR3 protein: CASSLWGPGELFF. The DNA for the CDR3 is TGTGCCAGCAGCTTGTGGGGGCCCGGGGAGCTGTTTTTT. The chain recombines TRBV5-6 with TRBJ2-2; TRBD1 might be the D (6 bases). Trimming removed 1 base at V and 6 bases at J, with 7 bases between. CDR3 size: 13 residues. Germline CDR1 SGHDT, CDR2 YYEEEE.